The 30 T cell receptor beta chains below were found in one sample sequenced in a study of blood T cell repertoires in COVID-19. Generated by immunoSEQ multiplex PCR, the TCRdb table keeps only in-frame clones and is missing some. The sample shows over 300,000 clones, around 91% of them seen only once. The material sequenced was peripheral blood. The source is a man aged 18 to 35 with active or convalescent COVID-19.

This rearrangement joins TRBV12-3 or TRBV12-4 to TRBJ1-1, with D unclear. Trimming pared 5 bases from V and 6 bases from J, leaving 13 bases between. The CDR3 runs 13 residues. CDR3 residues: CASSRESHAEAFF. DNA of the CDR3: TGTGCCAGCAGTCGGGAGAGTCATGCTGAAGCTTTCTTT.

The rearrangement uses TRBV10-3 and TRBJ2-2; D possibly corresponds to TRBD1 (7 bases). The length of the CDR3 is 14 residues. Germline loops: CDR1 ENHRY, CDR2 SYGVKD. V gave up 8 bases and J gave up 4 bases, with 14 bases separating them. The CDR3 DNA follows: TGTGCCATCGACAGCCAGGGGGGCACCGGGGAGCTGTTTTTT. The encoded protein is CAIDSQGGTGELFF.

The rearrangement joins TRBV5-6 to TRBJ2-7, with 9 nucleotides matching TRBD2. The CDR3 is made up of 14 amino acids. The V gene end was trimmed by 3 bases and the J gene end by 4 bases; junction bases not matched to a gene: 5. Germline V gives CDR1 SGHDT, CDR2 YYEEEE. The CDR3 region has the DNA TGTGCCAGCAGCTCGGGACTAGCTATTTACGAGCAGTACTTC. It translates to CASSSGLAIYEQYF.

The rearrangement uses TRBV5-5 and TRBJ2-7; possible D gene TRBD1, 5 bases. Looked up from germline, CDR1 is SGHKS and CDR2 is YYEKEE (reference sequence). The CDR3 is 14 residues long. V was shortened by 0 bases and J by 6 bases, with 13 bases between the two germline ends. CDR3 in DNA: TGTGCCAGCAGCTTGGGCCAGGGTTTAGGCGAGCAGTACTTC. It translates to CASSLGQGLGEQYF.

J is TRBJ2-2 and V is TRBV28; perhaps TRBD2 as D (6 bases). CDR3 length: 13 residues. CDR1 is MDHEN and CDR2 is SYDVKM in the germline V gene. V was clipped by 3 bases and J by 8 bases, with 10 bases between them. CDR3 bases: TGTGCCAGCAGTTTTAGGAGGGCGGGGGAGCTGTTTTTT. Amino acids: CASSFRRAGELFF.

This clone has only one observation. The V call is TRBV5-5, the J call TRBJ2-1; a possible D gene is TRBD2 (6 bases). Trimming took 4 bases from V and 1 from J, leaving 12 bases between them. The germline CDR1 and CDR2 sequences are SGHKS and YYEKEE (reference sequence). The CDR3 sequence is 15 residues long. As DNA, the CDR3 is TGTGCCAGCAGCCCCCGGGGACTTTCCTACAATGAGCAGTTCTTC. Its protein is CASSPRGLSYNEQFF.

This clone was counted only a few times. Other DNA sequences in the sample encode the same CDR3. The genes are TRBV27 and TRBJ2-7, with 7 bases aligning to TRBD1. The CDR3 covers 14 residues. The germline CDR1 and CDR2 sequences are MNHEY and SMNVEV (reference sequence). The V segment lost 3 bases and the J segment 1 base; nucleotides outside the gene matches: 3. This CDR3 is CASSFSGGSYEQYF. CDR3 coding DNA: TGTGCCAGCAGTTTCTCAGGGGGATCCTACGAGCAGTACTTC.

The V call is TRBV11-2, the J call TRBJ2-7, with D unresolved. The CDR3 has 14 residues. V was cut by 0 bases and J by 2 bases, with 8 bases left in between. Germline assignment: CDR1 SGHAT and CDR2 FQNNGV. CDR3: CASSLEVPAYEQYF. The CDR3 DNA reads TGTGCCAGCAGCTTAGAGGTCCCAGCCTACGAGCAGTACTTC.

This chain joins TRBV10-2 and TRBJ1-2; D is uncertain. Germline loops: CDR1 WSHSY, CDR2 SAAADI. Trimming left V 0 bases short and J 2 bases short, with 7 bases between. CDR3 length equals 14 residues. The CDR3 protein is CASSESISNYGYTF. CDR3 nucleotide sequence: TGCGCCAGCAGTGAGTCGATTAGCAACTATGGCTACACCTTC.

The rearrangement joins TRBV21-1 to TRBJ1-2. TRBV21-1 is described as a pseudogene. This CDR3 contains 14 residues. CDR3 DNA: TGTGCCTTTGGGGGGGCGCGATGTGGTTGTGGCTACACCTTC. It codes for CAFGGARCGCGYTF.

The chain uses TRBV5-8 and TRBJ1-6; unclear D gene. The CDR3 loop spans 13 amino acids. CDR1 is SGHTS, CDR2 YDEGEE, per germline. The V and J ends lost 0 bases and 11 bases respectively, with 9 bases between them. CDR3 sequence: CASSLARGTPLHF. CDR3 nucleotides: TGTGCCAGCAGCTTGGCCCGGGGAACACCCCTCCACTTT.

CDR3 nucleotide sequence: TGTGCCAGCAGCCAAGGGGCAGCTAGCAATCAGCCCCAGCATTTT. It specifies CASSQGAASNQPQHF. The V gene is TRBV3-1 (or the pseudogene TRBV3-2), the J gene TRBJ1-5, with D hard to call. The CDR3 consists of 15 residues. V gave up 1 base and J gave up 0 bases, with 7 bases separating them. CDR1 and CDR2 (germline): LGHDT, YNNKEL (reference sequence).

The genes are TRBV3-1 (or the pseudogene TRBV3-2) and TRBJ1-4; TRBD1 might be the D (6 bases). V gave up 7 bases and J gave up 5 bases, with 14 bases separating them. Germline-derived CDR1 and CDR2 are LGHDT and YNNKEL (reference sequence). This CDR3 has 14 residues. The CDR3 DNA follows: TGTGCCAGCACCAGGGGACGTAGGAATGAAAAACTGTTTTTT. Translating gives CASTRGRRNEKLFF.

The chain recombines TRBV9 with TRBJ2-7; 7 bases map to TRBD2. V lost 5 bases and J lost 2; bases outside the gene matches: 10. Germline CDR1 SGDLS, CDR2 YYNGEE. CDR3 length: 15 residues. CDR3 DNA sequence: TGTGCCAGCAGTTCCCAGGGTGGGGGGGCCTACGAGCAGTACTTC. Translating it yields CASSSQGGGAYEQYF. Variable domain in full (rest from reference TRBV9 and TRBJ2-7): DSGVTQTPKHLITATGQRVTLRCSPRSGDLSVYWYQQSLDQGLQFLIQYYNGEERAKGNILERFSAQQFPDLHSELNLSSLELGDSALYFCASSSQGGGAYEQYFGPGTRLTVT.

The chain carries TRBV7-3 and TRBJ2-3; tentative D call: TRBD2 (6 bases). With 2 bases removed from V and 2 bases from J, the gap between germline ends came to 11 bases. Germline CDR1 is SGHTA and CDR2 is FQGTGA. This CDR3 has 15 residues. Here the CDR3 DNA reads TGTGCCAGCAGCTTAGGGGCTAGCGCCACAGATACGCAGTATTTT. Its protein is CASSLGASATDTQYF.

The V and J genes are TRBV7-2 and TRBJ2-7; 8 bases line up with TRBD1. After removal of 0 bases from V and 2 bases from J, the junction contained 3 bases not matched to a gene. CDR3 length: 15 residues. Germline CDR1 SGHTA, CDR2 FQGNSA. CDR3 nucleotides: TGTGCCAGCAGCTTAGCAAGGACAGGGACCTACGAGCAGTACTTC. Amino acid sequence: CASSLARTGTYEQYF. The entire variable domain, with the rest obtained from reference TRBV7-2 and TRBJ2-7, is as follows: GAGVSQSPSNKVTEKGKDVELRCDPISGHTALYWYRQSLGQGLEFLIYFQGNSAPDKSGLPSDRFSAERTGGSVSTLTIQRTQQEDSAVYLCASSLARTGTYEQYFGPGTRLTVT.

The gene calls are TRBV4-3 and TRBJ2-2, with D possibly TRBD1 on 5 matching bases. The germline V gene has CDR1 LGHNA and CDR2 YSLEER. The V and J ends lost 3 bases and 6 bases respectively, with 11 bases between them. The CDR3 length is 14 residues. CDR3 amino acids: CASSQARVPGELFF. In nucleotides, the CDR3 is TGCGCCAGCAGCCAGGCCAGGGTCCCCGGGGAGCTGTTTTTT.

This clone was seen more than once but under ten times. The V and J genes are TRBV28 and TRBJ2-1; 8 nucleotides agree with TRBD1. The CDR3 covers 16 residues. Germline V gene data show CDR1 as MDHEN and CDR2 as SYDVKM. The trim removed 5 bases at V and 2 bases at J, leaving 8 bases unmatched. CDR3 in amino acids: CASSRAGTGPYNEQFF. CDR3 coding DNA: TGTGCCAGCAGTCGAGCCGGGACAGGCCCCTACAATGAGCAGTTCTTC.

The rearrangement links TRBV7-2 to TRBJ2-1; 7 bases align to TRBD2. Germline lookup yields CDR1 SGHTA and CDR2 FQGNSA. With 4 bases clipped from V and 3 bases from J, the junction kept 3 bases outside the gene matches. CDR3 size: 14 residues. CDR3 residues: CASSSTGGYNEQFF. CDR3 in DNA: TGTGCCAGCAGCTCCACGGGGGGCTACAATGAGCAGTTCTTC.

The chain links TRBV18 to TRBJ2-4; 7 bases agree with TRBD2. The CDR3 extends over 14 amino acids. The germline V gene encodes CDR1 KGHSH and CDR2 LQKENI. V lost 0 bases to trimming and J lost 12 bases; unmatched junction nucleotides: 8. This CDR3 is CASSPPYQRETQYF. The CDR3 DNA is TGTGCCAGCTCACCACCGTACCAGCGGGAAACTCAGTACTTC.

This sequence joins TRBV24-1 and TRBJ1-5; D is undetermined. The germline V gene has CDR1 KGHDR and CDR2 SFDVKD. Between the trimmed V and J ends, which lost 9 bases and 0 bases, there was a span of 11 bases. The CDR3 extends over 14 amino acids. The CDR3 region has the DNA TGTGCCACCGGGTGGGGAGATAGCAATCAGCCCCAGCATTTT. Translating it yields CATGWGDSNQPQHF.

As to this clone: Other nucleotide sequences from this sample produce the same CDR3. The chain recombines TRBV6-5 with TRBJ2-1; 7 nucleotides line up with TRBD1. Trimming at V came to 8 bases and at J to 1 base, leaving 5 bases not matched to a gene. This CDR3 region has 14 residues. The germline V gene has CDR1 MNHEY and CDR2 SVGAGI. The CDR3 region is CASSRQGSYNEQFF. The CDR3, as DNA: TGTGCCAGCTCAAGACAGGGTTCCTACAATGAGCAGTTCTTC.

V and J are TRBV5-4 and TRBJ2-5, with 8 bases that match TRBD1. Looked up from germline, CDR1 is SGHNT and CDR2 is YYREEE (reference sequence). The CDR3 runs to 14 residues. V gave up 4 bases and J gave up 5 bases; unmatched junction bases: 7. CDR3 region: CASSLGQGLETQYF. The CDR3 nucleotides read TGTGCCAGCAGCCTCGGACAGGGCCTGGAGACCCAGTACTTC. Full variable domain (outside the CDR3, taken from reference TRBV5-4 and TRBJ2-5): ETGVTQSPTHLIKTRGQQVTLRCSSQSGHNTVSWYQQALGQGPQFIFQYYREEENGRGNFPPRFSGLQFPNYSSELNVNALELDDSALYLCASSLGQGLETQYFGPGTRLLVL.

The J gene is TRBJ2-2, the V gene TRBV19; possibly TRBD1 for D (6 bases). The CDR3 totals 15 residues. V was cut by 3 bases and J by 5 bases, with 13 bases left in between. The V gene's germline CDR1 is LNHDA and CDR2 SQIVND (reference sequence). The CDR3, as DNA: TGTGCCAGTAGTATTCAGGGGCTCGGGACCGGGGAGCTGTTTTTT. Its translation: CASSIQGLGTGELFF.

The V call is TRBV3-1 (or the pseudogene TRBV3-2), the J call TRBJ1-1, with TRBD1 as a possible D gene (5 bases). V lost 4 bases to trimming and J lost 0 bases, with 6 bases between them. The CDR3 is made up of 13 amino acids. In germline, CDR1 is LGHDT, CDR2 YNNKEL (reference sequence). CDR3 in amino acids: CASSRGVNTEAFF. Written as DNA, the CDR3 is TGTGCCAGCAGCCGGGGGGTGAACACTGAAGCTTTCTTT.

The rearrangement joins TRBV9 to TRBJ2-1; 7 nucleotides agree with TRBD2. The ends lost 1 base at V and 6 bases at J; junction bases unmatched: 4. The CDR3 sequence is 14 residues long. Looked up from germline, CDR1 is SGDLS and CDR2 is YYNGEE. The CDR3 sequence: CASSVSVAGNEQFF. Here the CDR3 DNA reads TGTGCCAGCAGCGTATCGGTAGCGGGCAATGAGCAGTTCTTC.

This rearrangement joins TRBV7-9 to TRBJ1-4; D unresolved. CDR3 length: 15 residues. Germline V CDR1 and CDR2: SEHNR, FQNEAQ (reference sequence). The V gene lost 4 bases and the J gene lost 0 bases, with 9 bases spanning the gap. Here the CDR3 reads CASSSTGSTNEKLFF. The CDR3 region has the DNA TGTGCCAGCAGCTCCACGGGGTCAACTAATGAAAAACTGTTTTTT.

The chain has TRBV2 and TRBJ1-4, with 7 bases that match TRBD1. Germline CDR1 and CDR2: SNHLY and FYNNEI. Trimming cost V 2 bases and J 8 bases; bases outside gene matches: 11. The CDR3 length is 16 residues. The CDR3: CASSETAVRGLEKLFF. CDR3 coding DNA: TGTGCCAGCAGTGAAACCGCTGTGAGGGGGCTGGAAAAACTGTTTTTT.

This sequence joins TRBV4-3 and TRBJ2-2; tentatively, D is TRBD1 (5 bases). Germline V gene data show CDR1 as LGHNA and CDR2 as YSLEER. The CDR3 spans 15 residues. With 5 bases removed from V and 1 base from J, the gap between germline ends came to 11 bases. CDR3 in DNA: TGCGCCAGCAGCATTATTGACAGGAACACCGGGGAGCTGTTTTTT. Its translation: CASSIIDRNTGELFF.

The rearrangement uses TRBV7-6 and TRBJ2-1; the D gene is possibly TRBD1 (5 bases). The V gene's germline CDR1 is SGHVS and CDR2 FNYEAQ. The CDR3 runs to 17 residues. Deletions cut 5 bases from V and 4 bases from J, with 21 bases between. The CDR3 DNA follows: TGTGCCAGCAGCGATTTTTACTCACAGGAAAATTACAATGAGCAGTTCTTC. Protein: CASSDFYSQENYNEQFF.